These 21 T cell receptor beta chains were all obtained from the same sample, sequenced in a study of cytomegalovirus exposure and HLA in healthy donors. Both 60 Vbeta primers and 13 Jbeta primers went into the PCR. Some clones are missing from TCRdb's copy, which holds only in-frame ones; the method was immunoSEQ multiplex PCR. The sample has roughly 200,000 clones, roughly 72% seen once. Sequencing input: PBMCs. The origin of the receptors is a man aged 25-45 years in good health and CMV-seronegative.

The genes are TRBV11-2 and TRBJ2-3; D ambiguous. Germline V CDR1 and CDR2: SGHAT, FQNNGV. V was pared by 1 base and J by 2 bases, with 13 bases between. CDR3 size: 16 residues. The CDR3: CASSLVPYDATDTQYF. CDR3 coding DNA: TGTGCCAGCAGCTTAGTCCCCTACGATGCCACAGATACGCAGTATTTT. The entire variable domain, with the rest obtained from reference TRBV11-2 and TRBJ2-3, is as follows: EAGVAQSPRYKIIEKRQSVAFWCNPISGHATLYWYQQILGQGPKLLIQFQNNGVVDDSQLPKDRFSAERLKGVDSTLKIQPAKLEDSAVYLCASSLVPYDATDTQYFGPGTRLTVL.

The genes are TRBV7-8 and TRBJ1-5, with a weak D call TRBD1 (6 bases). With 1 base removed from V and 1 base from J, the gap between germline ends came to 8 bases. From germline, CDR1 is SGHVS and CDR2 FQNEAQ. The CDR3 is 15 amino acids. CDR3 in amino acids: CASSLEQGSNQPQHF. Written as DNA, the CDR3 is TGTGCCAGCAGCTTAGAACAGGGAAGCAATCAGCCCCAGCATTTT. The whole variable domain, remainder taken from reference TRBV7-8 and TRBJ1-5, is GAGVSQSPRYKVAKRGQDVALRCDPISGHVSLFWYQQALGQGPEFLTYFQNEAQLDKSGLPSDRFFAERPEGSVSTLKIQRTQQEDSAVYLCASSLEQGSNQPQHFGDGTRLSIL.

With regard to this clone: The junction differs from germline at one of its ends, possibly a read error. This rearrangement joins TRBV6-5 to TRBJ1-5; D not resolved. The CDR3 totals 15 residues. CDR1 MNHEY and CDR2 SVGAGI come from the germline V gene. The CDR3 reads CASSYSVGSNQPQHF. The CDR3 region has the DNA TGTGCCAGCAGTTACTCGGTGGGTAGCAACCAGCCCCAGCATTTT.

The sample holds one count of this clone. The chain employs TRBV27 and TRBJ2-1; 10 bases are shared with TRBD2. V lost 3 bases to trimming and J lost 7 bases; unmatched junction nucleotides: 6. The CDR3 consists of 15 residues. CDR1 MNHEY and CDR2 SMNVEV come from the germline V gene (reference sequence). In DNA, the CDR3 is TGTGCCAGCAGTTTTGGAGCGGGAGGGCCTAATGAGCAGTTCTTC. Protein: CASSFGAGGPNEQFF.

V is TRBV6-5 and J is TRBJ2-7; 7 bases align to TRBD1. CDR3 length equals 14 residues. Per the germline V gene, CDR1 is MNHEY and CDR2 is SVGAGI. Trimming removed 6 bases from V and 0 bases from J; junction bases left unmatched: 5. This CDR3 reads CASRPRQGSYEQYF. CDR3 in DNA: TGTGCCAGCAGACCCCGACAGGGCTCCTACGAGCAGTACTTC.

The chain has TRBV27 and TRBJ2-2; no definite D call. Germline V CDR1 and CDR2: MNHEY, SMNVEV (reference sequence). Trimming removed 6 bases from V and 5 bases from J, with 19 bases in between. The CDR3 is made up of 16 amino acids. The CDR3 reads CASSTPSYERTGELFF. In nucleotides, the CDR3 is TGTGCCAGCAGCACCCCTTCTTACGAGAGAACCGGGGAGCTGTTTTTT.

V is TRBV7-3 and J is TRBJ2-3; weak D call: TRBD2 (6 bases). Trimming took 4 bases from V and 4 from J, leaving 15 bases between them. Germline loops: CDR1 SGHTA, CDR2 FQGTGA. The CDR3 covers 15 residues. CDR3 protein: CASSSTGGGSDTQYF. The CDR3 nucleotides are TGTGCCAGCAGCTCCACCGGGGGAGGATCAGATACGCAGTATTTT.

The chain recombines TRBV6-5 with TRBJ2-3; no clear D gene. The CDR3 runs to 12 residues. Trimming stripped 5 bases from V and 5 bases from J, with 8 bases between. The germline V gene encodes CDR1 MNHEY and CDR2 SVGAGI. The CDR3 sequence is CASSELGDTQYF. The CDR3 region has the DNA TGTGCCAGCAGTGAGCTAGGAGATACGCAGTATTTT.

The rearrangement joins TRBV5-4 to TRBJ2-5; 13 bases are a match to TRBD2. CDR3 length: 15 amino acids. Germline CDR1 is SGHNT and CDR2 is YYREEE (reference sequence). V was pared by 4 bases and J by 2 bases, with 2 bases of the junction left unmatched. The CDR3 here is CASSQGLAGQETQYF. In nucleotides, the CDR3 is TGTGCCAGCAGCCAGGGACTAGCGGGACAAGAGACCCAGTACTTC.

J is TRBJ2-2 and V is TRBV19; D is ambiguous. The CDR3 length is 14 residues. Between the trimmed V and J ends, which lost 5 bases and 4 bases, there was a span of 11 bases. CDR1 and CDR2 (germline): LNHDA, SQIVND (reference sequence). Written as DNA, the CDR3 is TGTGCCAGTAGTTACATCGAGGCCACCGGGGAGCTGTTTTTT. Translated, it gives CASSYIEATGELFF.

The rearrangement links TRBV28 to TRBJ2-3; D is unresolved. The CDR3 runs to 12 residues. Germline V lookup: CDR1 MDHEN, CDR2 SYDVKM. V was clipped by 7 bases and J by 5 bases, with 10 bases between them. The CDR3 coding sequence is TGTGCCAGCAAAAGCGTAAGAGATACGCAGTATTTT. It codes for CASKSVRDTQYF.

V is TRBV5-1 and J is TRBJ1-5; no clear D gene. CDR1 is SGHRS, CDR2 YFSETQ, per germline. The CDR3 is 15 amino acids. V lost 2 bases and J lost 0, with 9 bases in between. The CDR3 region has the DNA TGCGCCAGCAGCTTTGAGGGAAGTAGCAATCAGCCCCAGCATTTT. It is translated as CASSFEGSSNQPQHF.

Comments on this clone: Other DNA variants within this sample encode the same CDR3. The chain uses TRBV27 and TRBJ2-1, with D perhaps TRBD2 (5 bases). The CDR3 runs 14 residues. Germline lookup yields CDR1 MNHEY and CDR2 SMNVEV (reference sequence). The ends were cut back, 2 bases at V and 0 bases at J, with 5 bases in the middle. CDR3 sequence: CASSLAGSYNEQFF. For the CDR3, the DNA is TGTGCCAGCAGTTTAGCGGGCTCCTACAATGAGCAGTTCTTC.

The CDR3 loop is CASSPSGIRTGSTEAFF. The CDR3 coding sequence is TGTGCCAGCAGCCCATCGGGGATTAGGACAGGGAGCACTGAAGCTTTCTTT. This chain uses TRBV7-3 with TRBJ1-1; 8 bases match TRBD1. The CDR3 length is 17 residues. With 5 bases clipped from V and 4 bases from J, the junction kept 15 bases outside the gene matches. In germline, CDR1 is SGHTA, CDR2 FQGTGA.

This clone was found a few times. The genes are TRBV1 and TRBJ2-1; the table's TRBD2 call for D was not verified on the DNA. TRBV1 is shown as a pseudogene. The CDR3 covers 16 residues. DNA for the CDR3: TGCACCAGCAGCCAAGCGGAGACTAGGGGCGGGCAGGAGCAGTTCTTC. Translated, it gives CTSSQAETRGGQEQFF.

The chain carries TRBV27 and TRBJ1-4; D gene ambiguous. The length of the CDR3 is 14 residues. CDR1 is MNHEY and CDR2 is SMNVEV in the germline V gene (reference sequence). The ends were cut back, 2 bases at V and 6 bases at J, with 10 bases in the middle. The CDR3 is CASSLHGFDEKLFF. CDR3 bases: TGTGCCAGCAGTTTACACGGGTTTGATGAAAAACTGTTTTTT.

Only one count was recorded for this clone. The chain links TRBV6-5 to TRBJ1-6, with a possible D match to TRBD1 (6 bases). V was pared by 6 bases and J by 9 bases, with 15 bases between. This CDR3 contains 14 residues. Germline V gene data show CDR1 as MNHEY and CDR2 as SVGAGI. This chain's CDR3 is CASRPGTHPSPLHF. The CDR3 DNA sequence: TGTGCCAGCAGGCCCGGGACACATCCTTCACCCCTCCACTTT.

The chain's CDR3 is CASSLRQGIGTAGNQPQHF. The CDR3 nucleotides read TGTGCCAGCAGTCTGCGACAGGGGATAGGCACCGCGGGCAATCAGCCCCAGCATTTT. This chain links TRBV28 with TRBJ1-5, with TRBD1 matching over 8 bases. Germline V gene data show CDR1 as MDHEN and CDR2 as SYDVKM. V lost 5 bases to trimming and J lost 2 bases; unmatched junction nucleotides: 17. The CDR3 is 19 residues long.

This clone occurred once. The chain is built from TRBV28 and TRBJ2-1, with a possible D match to TRBD2 (6 bases). The CDR3 extends over 18 amino acids. CDR1 and CDR2 from the germline V gene are MDHEN and SYDVKM. Trimming stripped 6 bases from V and 6 bases from J, with 27 bases between. The CDR3 region has the DNA TGTGCCAGCAGCCCCCACGGCTACGCGGGATCGGAGGGCAATGAGCAGTTCTTC. This translates into CASSPHGYAGSEGNEQFF.

The chain carries TRBV9 and TRBJ2-3; D unclear. CDR3 size: 12 residues. CDR1 is SGDLS and CDR2 is YYNGEE in the germline V gene. The V end was cut by 4 bases, the J end by 1 base, with 4 bases between. The CDR3 is CASSPRTDTQYF. The DNA of the CDR3 is TGTGCCAGCAGCCCTCGCACAGATACGCAGTATTTT.

With regard to this clone: One end of the junction is discordant with germline, which a read error may explain. This rearrangement joins TRBV10-2 to TRBJ2-7, with D possibly being TRBD2 (7 bases). CDR3 length: 14 residues. Germline assignment: CDR1 WSHSY and CDR2 SAAADI. Written as DNA, the CDR3 is TGCGCCAGCAGGGGGGCTGCGGGAGAGGACGAGGAGTACTTC. This translates into CASRGAAGEDEEYF.